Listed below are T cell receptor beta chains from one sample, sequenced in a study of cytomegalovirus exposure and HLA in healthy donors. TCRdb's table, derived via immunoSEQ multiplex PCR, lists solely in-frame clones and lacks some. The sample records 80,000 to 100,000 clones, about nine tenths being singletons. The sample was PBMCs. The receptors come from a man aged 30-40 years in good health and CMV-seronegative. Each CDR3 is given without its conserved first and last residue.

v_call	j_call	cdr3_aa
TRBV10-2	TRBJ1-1	ASREPDRGPEAF
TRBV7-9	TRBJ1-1	ASSQGPGTEAF
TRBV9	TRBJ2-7	ASSATGTQSSYEQY
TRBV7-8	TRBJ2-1	ASSLDGSSYNEQF
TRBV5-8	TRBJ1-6	ASSFRNSPLH
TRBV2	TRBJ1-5	ASSKGQINQPQH
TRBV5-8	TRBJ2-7	ASSYYSVGTGFSHEQY
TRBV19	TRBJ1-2	ASMGQGAFYGYT
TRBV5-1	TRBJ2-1	ASSLFGTSGGAVMNEQF
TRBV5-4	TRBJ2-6	ASSLVGAGANVLT
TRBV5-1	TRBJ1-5	AIDQPQH
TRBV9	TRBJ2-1	ASSVDGGSSYNEQF
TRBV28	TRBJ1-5	ASSLPGQGDQPQH
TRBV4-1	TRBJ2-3	ASSLLAGGEDTQY
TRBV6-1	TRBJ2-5	ASSTRAPKETQY
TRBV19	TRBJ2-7	ASSVTASYEQY
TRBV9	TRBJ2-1	ASSVVLLAGGPIGEQF
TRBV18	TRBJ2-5	ASSQKVTSGIGETQY
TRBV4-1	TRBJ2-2	ASSQGGRGSNTGELF
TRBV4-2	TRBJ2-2	ASSQVFDSLTGELF
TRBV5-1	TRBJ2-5	ASSFTEQETQY
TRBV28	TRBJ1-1	ASSPGGVLLNTEAF
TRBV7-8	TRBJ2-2	ASSLNTGRPTGELF
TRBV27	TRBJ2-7	ASSPWDSNRGEQY
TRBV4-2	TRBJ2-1	ASSHSVSGSYNEQF
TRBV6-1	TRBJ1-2	ASSAQTGTNYGYT
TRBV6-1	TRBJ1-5	ASIGTYYSNQPQH
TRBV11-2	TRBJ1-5	ASSLAGGGNQPQH
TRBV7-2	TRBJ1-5	ASSSGQTPYSNQPQH
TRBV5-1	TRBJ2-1	ASSPGLAGPPTSYNEQF
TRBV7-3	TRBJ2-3	ASSLTAGSSPTDTQY
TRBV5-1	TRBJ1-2	ASSLDSTGAGGYT
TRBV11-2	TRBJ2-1	ASSPARSRGNEQF
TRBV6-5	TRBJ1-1	ASSKTGAYTEAF
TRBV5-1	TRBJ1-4	ASSSDVRAGEKLF
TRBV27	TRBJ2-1	ASSLGGSSYNEQF
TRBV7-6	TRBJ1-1	ASSLAGTGSGTEAF
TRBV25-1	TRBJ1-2	ASSGYNRDGYT
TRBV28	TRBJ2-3	ASTIGVPITDTQY
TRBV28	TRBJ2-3	ASSSQTGDTQY
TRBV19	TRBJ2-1	ASTPLAGVGNEQF
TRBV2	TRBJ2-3	ASSTRDYTDTQY
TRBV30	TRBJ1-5	AWSGGFDQPQH
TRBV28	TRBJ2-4	ASSSGGAAKNIQY
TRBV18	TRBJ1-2	ASSRIDREKYYGYT
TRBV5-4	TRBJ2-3	ASSGGGLAGFTDTQY